This T cell receptor beta chain is drawn from a study of blood T cell repertoires in COVID-19. Study-level information: Whether acute or convalescent, the COVID-19 samples came from the United States, Italy and Spain. Sample material is recorded as cDNA or gDNA derived from T cells, B-cell-depleted T cells, or PBMCs.

V lost 0 bases and J lost 4, with 12 bases in between. This CDR3 is built from 15 residues. The germline V gene has CDR1 SGHRS and CDR2 YFSETQ. The protocol was immunoSEQ multiplex PCR, while the TCRdb copy is restricted to in-frame clones and leaves out a portion. Of around 130,000 clones listed, around nine tenths are singletons. The sequencing sample was made of peripheral blood. The chain uses TRBV5-1 and TRBJ2-3, with D perhaps matching TRBD1 (5 bases). The receptor was derived from a human donor in a cohort sampled during active COVID-19. CDR3 DNA sequence: TGCGCCAGCAGCTTGGCAGGGATGACCGCAGATACGCAGTATTTT. It codes for CASSLAGMTADTQYF.